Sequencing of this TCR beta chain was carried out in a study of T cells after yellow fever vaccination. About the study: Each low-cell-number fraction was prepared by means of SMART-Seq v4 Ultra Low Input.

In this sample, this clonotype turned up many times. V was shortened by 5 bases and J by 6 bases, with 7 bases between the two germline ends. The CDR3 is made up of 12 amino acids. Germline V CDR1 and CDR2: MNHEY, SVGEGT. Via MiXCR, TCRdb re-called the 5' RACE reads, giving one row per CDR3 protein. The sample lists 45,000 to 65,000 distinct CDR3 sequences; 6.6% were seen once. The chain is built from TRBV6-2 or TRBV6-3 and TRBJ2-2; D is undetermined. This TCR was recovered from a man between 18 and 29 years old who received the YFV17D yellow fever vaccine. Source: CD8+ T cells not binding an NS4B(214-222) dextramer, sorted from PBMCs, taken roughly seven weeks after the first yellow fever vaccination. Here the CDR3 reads CASSLKAGELFF. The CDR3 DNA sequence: TGTGCCAGCAGTCTTAAGGCCGGGGAGCTGTTTTTT.